This TCR beta chain was identified in a study of cytomegalovirus exposure and HLA in healthy donors. Losses at the gene ends were 6 bases for V and 2 bases for J; bases not matched to a gene: 6. The CDR3 is made up of 16 amino acids. The germline V gene has CDR1 SGHTA and CDR2 FQGTGA. Amplification used 60 Vbeta primers and 13 Jbeta primers. Data came from immunoSEQ multiplex PCR; TCRdb stores just in-frame clones and leaves some out. Its table records around 130,000 clones. The rearrangement links TRBV7-3 to TRBJ2-2; 10 nucleotides line up with TRBD2. The sample consisted of PBMCs. This sequence originates from an older woman in good health and CMV-seronegative. The CDR3 nucleotides read TGTGCCAGCAGATGGAGCGGGGGGGCCAACACCGGGGAGCTGTTTTTT. The encoded protein is CASRWSGGANTGELFF. Looking up the rest from reference TRBV7-3 and TRBJ2-2 gives the full variable domain: GAGVSQTPSNKVTEKGKYVELRCDPISGHTALYWYRQSLGQGPEFLIYFQGTGAADDSGLPNDRFFAVRPEGSVSTLKIQRTERGDSAVYLCASRWSGGANTGELFFGEGSRLTVL.